The clone carrying this T cell receptor (beta chain) has a handful of counts. The entry originates in a study of patients and donors after allogeneic stem cell transplantation. This CDR3 comprises 14 residues. V was cut by 6 bases and J by 8 bases, with 17 bases left in between. Germline V CDR1 and CDR2: MNHNY, SVGAGI (reference sequence). One entry per CDR3 protein, called by TCRdb with MiXCR from the RT-PCR reads. The sample shows roughly 200,000 distinct CDR3 sequences, over 30% of them seen only once. V is TRBV6-6 and J is TRBJ2-1; D possibly uses TRBD1 or TRBD2 (5 bases each). The sequence came from a human donor who was either an allogeneic HSCT recipient or a stem cell or donor lymphocyte infusion donor (not recorded which). It is not recorded whose cells these are; they may come from a transplant donor. The sequenced sample was blood, either unsorted or a sorted T cell fraction (not recorded which). The CDR3 here is CASSRPGPVHEQFF. The CDR3 DNA is TGTGCCAGCAGCCGCCCGGGACCAGTCCATGAGCAGTTCTTC.